This T cell receptor beta chain was recovered during a study of T cells in Graves' hyperthyroidism and ophthalmopathy. Study-wide background: Peripheral blood was secured at the point of initial diagnosis, before any treatment.

This clonotype was seen ten or more times. Trimming took off 1 base at V and 5 bases at J, with 14 bases between the two ends. The CDR3 has 15 residues. Looked up from germline, CDR1 is SGHNT and CDR2 is YENEEA. Regions amplified from RNA transcripts were the TCR beta CDR3 regions. TCR CDR3 regions were first amplified by RT-PCR with HTBI primers. TCRdb recomputed calls from the multiplex PCR reads with MiXCR, one row per CDR3 protein. The repertoire holds over 300,000 distinct CDR3 sequences, with 14% as singletons. The origin of this receptor is a woman aged 55-69 years with Graves' hyperthyroidism. The chain joins TRBV11-3 to TRBJ2-5; unclear D gene. Material: blood. The CDR3: CASSLGFAAQETQYF. In nucleotides, the CDR3 is TGTGCCAGCAGCTTAGGGTTTGCGGCTCAGGAGACCCAGTACTTC.